These T cell receptor beta chains were read from a single sample in a study of blood T cell repertoires in COVID-19. Only in-frame clones appear in the TCRdb table, and some are missing; sequencing was by immunoSEQ multiplex PCR. The sample yields approximately 26,000 clones, about 76% seen once. The sample consisted of peripheral blood. Source of these receptors: a man aged 80 or over with active or convalescent COVID-19. The CDR3 runs from the conserved cysteine through the conserved F or W. The D gene is left open where the match is weak. Size is stated for part of the rows, as once, few or many counts, or as a class when the clone is expanded.

j_call,v_call,d_call,clone_size,cdr3_nt,cdr3_aa
TRBJ2-7,TRBV3-1/TRBV3-2,TRBD1,NA,TGTGCCAGCAGTCGACAGGGTTCCTACGAGCAGTACTTC,CASSRQGSYEQYF
TRBJ1-6,TRBV7-4,TRBD1,NA,TGTGCCAGCAGCCTTCGACAGGGTCGTAATTCACCCCTCCACTTT,CASSLRQGRNSPLHF
TRBJ1-1,TRBV18,NA,NA,TGTGCCAGCTCACCAGGGGCTTGGGCTGAAGCTTTCTTT,CASSPGAWAEAFF
TRBJ2-5,TRBV27,TRBD1,NA,TGTGCCAGCAGCGACAGGGCTGAGACCCAGTACTTC,CASSDRAETQYF
TRBJ2-3,TRBV11-3,TRBD2,NA,TGTGCCAGCAGCCCGTTTAGCGGGAGGGACACAGATACGCAGTATTTT,CASSPFSGRDTDTQYF
TRBJ2-1,TRBV5-1,NA,NA,TGCGCCAGCAGCTTGAGACACTACAATGAGCAGTTCTTC,CASSLRHYNEQFF
TRBJ1-4,TRBV19,NA,NA,TGTGCCGCTCTCAGGGAGGGTGCTCCGGAAAAACTGTTTTTT,CAALREGAPEKLFF
TRBJ2-7,TRBV7-8,TRBD2,NA,TGTGCCAGCAGCTTAGCGGCTAGCGGGAGATACGAGCAGTACTTC,CASSLAASGRYEQYF
TRBJ2-7,TRBV11-2,NA,NA,TGTGCCAGCAGCCACGTCCAGTACGAGCAGTACTTC,CASSHVQYEQYF
TRBJ2-1,TRBV7-2,NA,NA,TGTGCCAGCAGCGCCACAGGGGAGCAGTTCTTC,CASSATGEQFF
TRBJ2-5,TRBV21-1,NA,NA,TGTGCCAGCAGCAAAGCGACGCGAAACCAACTAGCGGGAGGTTTGGAGACCCAGTACTTC,CASSKATRNQLAGGLETQYF
TRBJ1-3,TRBV19,NA,NA,TGTGCCAGTAACGCCGGACTGAACTCTGGAAACACCATATATTTT,CASNAGLNSGNTIYF
TRBJ2-5,TRBV5-6,TRBD1,NA,TGTGCCAGCAGCTTGGCAGGGGGCAGAAAGACCCAGTACTTC,CASSLAGGRKTQYF
TRBJ1-6,TRBV27,TRBD1,NA,TGTGCCAGCAGAACCGGGACAGCTAATTCACCCCTCCACTTT,CASRTGTANSPLHF
TRBJ1-3,TRBV9,NA,NA,TGTGCCAGCTCGAGGATATTTGGAAACACCATATATTTT,CASSRIFGNTIYF
TRBJ1-5,TRBV12-3/TRBV12-4,NA,NA,TGTGCCAGCAGTCTCTTATCGTATCAGCCCCAGCATTTT,CASSLLSYQPQHF
TRBJ1-1,TRBV24-1,NA,NA,TGTGCCACCAGTGATTTCCATCTAACTTTCTTT,CATSDFHLTFF
TRBJ2-7,TRBV27,NA,few,TGTGCCAGCAGTTTATTGGGGCGTACCTCCTACGAGCAGTACTTC,CASSLLGRTSYEQYF
TRBJ2-1,TRBV5-6,NA,NA,TGTGCCAGCAGAAAAAGGGGGTACAATGAGCAGTTCTTC,CASRKRGYNEQFF
TRBJ1-5,TRBV6-2/TRBV6-3,NA,NA,TGTGCCAGCAGTGTAATCCGGACAGCGAATCAGCCCCAGCATTTT,CASSVIRTANQPQHF
TRBJ1-2,TRBV29-1,NA,NA,TGCAGCGTTGACATGGGGGGATCCGGCTACACCTTC,CSVDMGGSGYTF
TRBJ2-6,TRBV7-3,TRBD1,NA,TGTGCCAGCAGCGCCACAGGGGGGATGATCTCTGGGGCCAACGTCCTGACTTTC,CASSATGGMISGANVLTF
TRBJ1-1,TRBV20-1,NA,NA,TGCAGTGCTAGTCGTGTTGGCGGGCACACTGAAGCTTTCTTT,CSASRVGGHTEAFF
TRBJ1-2,TRBV19,TRBD1,few,TGTGCCAGTACTACGGGACAGCTTGCTGGGGGCTACACCTTC,CASTTGQLAGGYTF
TRBJ2-7,TRBV2,TRBD2,NA,TGTGCCAGCAGAACCTTAACTAGCGGGCGGCAGTACTTC,CASRTLTSGRQYF
TRBJ2-1,TRBV19,NA,NA,TGTGCCAGTAAAGCAGGGGGGCCTGAGCAGTTCTTC,CASKAGGPEQFF
TRBJ1-5,TRBV28,NA,NA,TGTGCCAGCAGTCCAGGGGCGACGTATAGCAATCAGCCCCAGCATTTT,CASSPGATYSNQPQHF
TRBJ1-3,TRBV9,TRBD1,once,TGTGCCAGCAGCCCTCACCCCCAGGGGGCAGGTAACACCATATATTTT,CASSPHPQGAGNTIYF
TRBJ2-7,TRBV5-1,TRBD2,NA,TGCGCCAGCAGCTTGGCGATTTGGGCCCCTATGGCGGGAGTACGCTACGAGCAGTACTTC,CASSLAIWAPMAGVRYEQYF
TRBJ1-2,TRBV3-1/TRBV3-2,NA,few,TGTGCCAGCAGCCCTTTTCACCTCCGGACAGCCAGATCTCCCCCCTACACCTTC,CASSPFHLRTARSPPYTF
TRBJ2-6,TRBV19,NA,NA,TGTGCCAGTAGTATAGACGGGACTTTCGTCTCTGGGGCCAACGTCCTGACTTTC,CASSIDGTFVSGANVLTF
TRBJ1-1,TRBV7-2,NA,NA,TGTGCCAGCAGCACTCAGGGATCGGGCACTGAAGCTTTCTTT,CASSTQGSGTEAFF
TRBJ2-7,TRBV5-4,TRBD1,NA,TGTGCCAGCAGCTATTCCGGGACAGGGTCCGAGCAGTACTTC,CASSYSGTGSEQYF
TRBJ1-1,TRBV6-5,NA,NA,TGTGCCAGCAGTTACAAGACTCGCACTGAAGCTTTCTTT,CASSYKTRTEAFF
TRBJ1-2,TRBV6-5,NA,NA,TGTGCCAGCAGTCGACAGGCGGGGGCGAACTATGGCTACACCTTC,CASSRQAGANYGYTF
TRBJ2-1,TRBV7-3,NA,NA,TGTGCCAGCAGCACTGGGGCCGGAAATGAGCAGTTCTTC,CASSTGAGNEQFF
TRBJ2-3,TRBV2,TRBD1,NA,TGTGCCAGCAGTGAAATAGGGGGCCGTACGCAGTATTTT,CASSEIGGRTQYF
TRBJ2-7,TRBV6-2/TRBV6-3,NA,NA,TGTGCCAGCAGTTACATCTCCCCCGGCTACGAGCAGTACTTC,CASSYISPGYEQYF
TRBJ1-6,TRBV5-1,NA,NA,TGCGCCAGCAGCTTGGCCGGGCAGGGTGGGTATAATTCACCCCTCCACTTT,CASSLAGQGGYNSPLHF
TRBJ2-7,TRBV5-1,TRBD1,NA,TGCGCCAGCAGCTTTTCCCAGGGGGCTCGGGAGCAGTACTTC,CASSFSQGAREQYF
TRBJ2-5,TRBV5-4,TRBD2,NA,TGTGCCAGCAGCGTAAGGACTAGCGGGAGGACGGAGACCCAGTACTTC,CASSVRTSGRTETQYF
TRBJ2-3,TRBV11-3,TRBD2,NA,TGTGCCAGCAGCATCGGGGGGACTAGCGGACCCACAGATACGCAGTATTTT,CASSIGGTSGPTDTQYF
TRBJ2-2,TRBV29-1,NA,NA,TGCAGCGTTGAATACAGGGTGGGAGCGAACACCGGGGAGCTGTTTTTT,CSVEYRVGANTGELFF
TRBJ2-1,TRBV27,TRBD2,NA,TGTGCCAGCAGCTCTCTCGGGACTAGCGGATACAATGAGCAGTTCTTC,CASSSLGTSGYNEQFF
TRBJ2-7,TRBV19,NA,NA,TGTGCCAGTAGTATCAATTTTCGGGGGGAGCAGTACTTC,CASSINFRGEQYF
TRBJ2-5,TRBV2,NA,NA,TGTGCCAGCAGTCTACTCCCACAAGAGACCCAGTACTTC,CASSLLPQETQYF
TRBJ1-4,TRBV6-5,NA,NA,TGTGCCAGCAGTTACAGAGCAACTAATGAAAAACTGTTTTTT,CASSYRATNEKLFF
TRBJ1-2,TRBV5-4,TRBD1,NA,TGTGCCAGCAGCTCCAGGGGGATTAACTATGGCTACACCTTC,CASSSRGINYGYTF